The 10 T cell receptor beta chains presented below share a single source sample, sequenced in a study of shared clonotypes between healthy human individuals. Repertoires were generated with immunoSEQ multiplex PCR, while TCRdb's copy carries only in-frame clones and drops some. This sample has about 580,000 clones, with 95% to 98% found just once. Naive CD8 cells lacked CD45RO and underwent positive selection for CCR7, leaving out terminally differentiated effector memory CD45RA+ cells. The source material was naive CD8+ T cells sorted from blood. These receptors were collected from a man between 25 and 39 years old in good health.

The J gene is TRBJ2-1, the V gene TRBV11-2; unclear D gene. Trimming removed 5 bases from V and 2 bases from J, with 16 bases in between. Germline V gene lookup returns CDR1 SGHAT and CDR2 FQNNGV. The CDR3 loop spans 16 amino acids. In nucleotides, the CDR3 is TGTGCCAGCAGCACCCCGGCCCTCGACCCCTACAATGAGCAGTTCTTC. This sequence encodes CASSTPALDPYNEQFF. The full variable domain, in which reference TRBV11-2 and TRBJ2-1 provide the parts outside the CDR3, is EAGVAQSPRYKIIEKRQSVAFWCNPISGHATLYWYQQILGQGPKLLIQFQNNGVVDDSQLPKDRFSAERLKGVDSTLKIQPAKLEDSAVYLCASSTPALDPYNEQFFGPGTRLTVL.

The rearrangement uses TRBV29-1 and TRBJ2-7, with 7 bases fitting TRBD1. Germline CDR1 and CDR2: SQVTM and ANQGSEA. The CDR3 has 13 residues. With 5 bases clipped from V and 0 bases from J, the junction kept 4 bases outside the gene matches. The CDR3 here is CSVMDRSSYEQYF. The CDR3 region has the DNA TGCAGCGTTATGGACAGGAGCTCCTACGAGCAGTACTTC.

The chain has TRBV4-1 and TRBJ2-7; a weak D match, TRBD1 (6 bases). Deletions cut 0 bases from V and 3 bases from J, with 18 bases between. Per the germline V gene, CDR1 is MGHRA and CDR2 is YSYEKL. The length of the CDR3 is 17 residues. For the CDR3, the DNA is TGCGCCAGCAGCCAAGATTGGTCCGGGACACCAGTCTACGAGCAGTACTTC. As protein: CASSQDWSGTPVYEQYF.

The chain combines TRBV10-3 with TRBJ2-7, with D unclear. The CDR3 consists of 14 residues. CDR1 ENHRY and CDR2 SYGVKD come from the germline V gene. With 0 bases removed from V and 3 bases from J, the gap between germline ends came to 9 bases. The CDR3 coding sequence is TGTGCCATCAGTGAGTCGACTCTGGGCTACGAGCAGTACTTC. Amino acid sequence: CAISESTLGYEQYF.

The rearrangement links TRBV27 to TRBJ1-5; no definite D call. Germline values: CDR1 MNHEY, CDR2 SMNVEV (reference sequence). The ends were cut back, 6 bases at V and 3 bases at J, with 12 bases in the middle. The CDR3 covers 14 residues. The CDR3 spells CASRGSGYNQPQHF. In DNA form, the CDR3 reads TGTGCCAGCAGGGGCAGTGGTTACAATCAGCCCCAGCATTTT.

V is TRBV21-1 and J is TRBJ2-7; TRBD2 is the table's D call, not checked against the DNA. TRBV21-1 is marked as a pseudogene. CDR3 length: 14 residues. The CDR3, as DNA: TGTGCCAGCAGCAAAGTGGGGCGGGAGTGCGAGCAGTACTTC. It translates to CASSKVGRECEQYF.

This chain links TRBV19 with TRBJ1-5; the D is unclear. The CDR3 consists of 15 residues. The germline V gene encodes CDR1 LNHDA and CDR2 SQIVND (reference sequence). V was pared by 5 bases and J by 1 base, with 12 bases between. CDR3 protein: CASSREALSNQPQHF. In DNA form, the CDR3 reads TGTGCCAGTAGTCGGGAGGCATTGAGCAATCAGCCCCAGCATTTT.

The chain recombines TRBV19 with TRBJ2-1; D remains ambiguous. The ends were cut back, 1 base at V and 3 bases at J, with 4 bases in the middle. This CDR3 spans 13 amino acids. Germline lookup yields CDR1 LNHDA and CDR2 SQIVND (reference sequence). CDR3 bases: TGTGCCAGTAGTATAGTTCTCTACAATGAGCAGTTCTTC. Translating it yields CASSIVLYNEQFF.

The chain carries TRBV15 and TRBJ2-3, with 8 bases lining up with TRBD2. V gave up 2 bases and J gave up 3 bases; unmatched junction bases: 16. Germline V CDR1 and CDR2: LNHNV, YYDKDF (reference sequence). The CDR3 contains 19 residues. CDR3 loop: CATSRTFLLSGIRTDTQYF. Written as DNA, the CDR3 is TGTGCCACCAGCAGAACATTCCTACTTAGCGGGATTAGGACAGATACGCAGTATTTT.

The chain combines TRBV7-8 with TRBJ1-5; 11 bases map to TRBD1. V was pared by 4 bases and J by 7 bases, with 9 bases of the junction left unmatched. Germline CDR1 reads SGHVS; CDR2 reads FQNEAQ. The CDR3 covers 16 residues. The CDR3 region has the DNA TGTGCCAGCAGCTCTCATTGGACAGGGGGCGACCAGCCCCAGCATTTT. Encoded protein: CASSSHWTGGDQPQHF.